Reported below is one T cell receptor (beta chain). Its specificity is unknown. Per the original data handling: A classifier of distant metastasis in papillary thyroid cancer was built from CDR3 differences (across clinicopathological groups). TCRdb reanalyzed the PCR reads with MiXCR. TCRdb's processing, not the authors' own work, is the source of the V and J calls. The sample has 30,000 to 50,000 clones; about 20% are singletons. The data were taken from a study of metastatic and nonmetastatic thyroid tumors. Every patient was untreated before thyroid surgery. Study-wide findings and caveats: A significant increase in TCR beta diversity was reportedly seen in malignant thyroid tumors relative to benign nodules, in blood and tumor.

The origin of this receptor is a female donor with papillary thyroid cancer or a benign thyroid nodule (not recorded which). Some clones in this sample may be carry-over from other donors' samples. Sequencing was performed on tumor tissue.

The CDR3 region is CASSEARLDTLSYEQYF. The CDR3 DNA is TGTGCCAGCAGTGAAGCGCGGTTAGATACCTTGTCATACGAGCAGTACTTC. The chain recombines TRBV6-1 with TRBJ2-7; no firm D call. There are 17 residues in the CDR3. V lost 0 bases and J lost 4, with 19 bases in between. Germline loops: CDR1 MNHNS, CDR2 SASEGT.